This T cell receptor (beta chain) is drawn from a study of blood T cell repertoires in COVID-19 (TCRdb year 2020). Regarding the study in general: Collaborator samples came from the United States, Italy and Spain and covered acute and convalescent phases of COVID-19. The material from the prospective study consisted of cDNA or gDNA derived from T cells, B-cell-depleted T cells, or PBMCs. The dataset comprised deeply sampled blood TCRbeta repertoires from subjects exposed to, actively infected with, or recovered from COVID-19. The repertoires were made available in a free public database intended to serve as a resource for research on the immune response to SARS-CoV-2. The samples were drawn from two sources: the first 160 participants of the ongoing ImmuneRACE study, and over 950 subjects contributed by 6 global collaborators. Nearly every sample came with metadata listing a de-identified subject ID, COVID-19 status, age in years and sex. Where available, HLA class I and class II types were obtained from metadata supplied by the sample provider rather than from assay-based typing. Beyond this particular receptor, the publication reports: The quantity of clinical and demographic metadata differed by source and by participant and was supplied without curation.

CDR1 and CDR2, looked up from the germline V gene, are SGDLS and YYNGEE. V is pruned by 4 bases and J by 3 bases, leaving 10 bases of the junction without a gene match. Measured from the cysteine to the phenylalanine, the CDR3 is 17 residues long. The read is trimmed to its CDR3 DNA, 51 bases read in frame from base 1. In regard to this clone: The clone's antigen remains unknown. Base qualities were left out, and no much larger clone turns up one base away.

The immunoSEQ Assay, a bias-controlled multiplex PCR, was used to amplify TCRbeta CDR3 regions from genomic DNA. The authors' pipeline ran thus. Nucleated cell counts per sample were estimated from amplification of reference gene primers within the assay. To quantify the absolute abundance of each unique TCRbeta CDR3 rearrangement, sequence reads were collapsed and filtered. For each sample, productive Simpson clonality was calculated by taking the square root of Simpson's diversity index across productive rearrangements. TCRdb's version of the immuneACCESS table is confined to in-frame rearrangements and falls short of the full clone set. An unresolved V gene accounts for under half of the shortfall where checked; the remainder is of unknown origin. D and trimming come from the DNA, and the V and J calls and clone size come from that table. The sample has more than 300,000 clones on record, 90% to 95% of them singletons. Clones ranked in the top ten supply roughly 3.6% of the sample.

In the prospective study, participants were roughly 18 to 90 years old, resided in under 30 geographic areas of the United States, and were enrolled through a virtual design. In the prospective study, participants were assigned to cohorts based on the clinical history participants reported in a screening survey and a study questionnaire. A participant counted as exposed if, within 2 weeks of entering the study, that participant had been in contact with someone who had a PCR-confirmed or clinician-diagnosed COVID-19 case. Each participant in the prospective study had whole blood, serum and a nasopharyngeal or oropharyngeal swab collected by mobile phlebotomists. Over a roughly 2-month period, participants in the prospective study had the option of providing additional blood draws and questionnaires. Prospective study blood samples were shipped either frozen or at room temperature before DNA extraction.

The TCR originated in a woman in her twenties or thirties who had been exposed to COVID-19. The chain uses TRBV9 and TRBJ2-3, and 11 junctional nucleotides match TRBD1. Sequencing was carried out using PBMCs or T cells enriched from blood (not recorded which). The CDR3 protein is CASSKEAGTGGTDTQYF. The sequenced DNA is TGTGCCAGCAGCAAAGAGGCAGGGACAGGGGGAACAGATACGCAGTATTTT.